What follows are 20 T cell receptor beta chains derived from one specimen sequenced in a study of technical replicates of blood from a handful of donors. Repertoires were generated with immunoSEQ multiplex PCR, while TCRdb's copy carries only in-frame clones and drops some. This sample yields around 80,000 clones, of which 91% are seen a single time; 0.3% to 0.45% belongs to the top ten. The material sequenced was T cells isolated from PBMCs. Receptor source: a human donor in good health.

J is TRBJ2-1 and V is TRBV27; TRBD2 matches 9 bases. The CDR3 is 15 residues long. The junction had 9 bases not matched to a gene; V was cut back by 7 bases and J by 5 bases. Germline V gives CDR1 MNHEY, CDR2 SMNVEV (reference sequence). The CDR3 region has the DNA TGTGCCAGCACTCTGGGGCGGGAGGGCCACAATGAGCAGTTCTTC. Encoded protein: CASTLGREGHNEQFF.

V gene TRBV10-2 combines with J gene TRBJ2-5, with TRBD2 matching 7 bases. CDR3 size: 16 residues. The germline V gene encodes CDR1 WSHSY and CDR2 SAAADI. Trimming at V came to 4 bases and at J to 6 bases, leaving 14 bases not matched to a gene. The CDR3 protein is CASSARWRESSQTQYF. The CDR3 coding sequence is TGCGCCAGCAGTGCTAGGTGGCGGGAGTCTTCACAGACCCAGTACTTC.

This sequence joins TRBV5-6 and TRBJ1-3, with D hard to call. CDR3 size: 13 residues. Germline assignment: CDR1 SGHDT and CDR2 YYEEEE. Between the trimmed V and J ends, which lost 4 bases and 4 bases, there was a span of 9 bases. As DNA, the CDR3 is TGTGCCAGCAGCCCGGTCATGGGAAACACCATATATTTT. Amino acid sequence: CASSPVMGNTIYF.

The J gene is TRBJ2-6, the V gene TRBV15; the D gene is possibly TRBD1 (6 bases). Germline assignment: CDR1 LNHNV and CDR2 YYDKDF (reference sequence). This CDR3 has 14 amino acids. Trimming stripped 6 bases from V and 7 bases from J, with 13 bases between. The DNA for the CDR3 is TGTGCCACCAGAGAGGACAGATCTGCCAACGTCCTGACTTTC. This translates into CATREDRSANVLTF.

The V gene is TRBV5-6, the J gene TRBJ2-5; 13 bases agree with TRBD2. The CDR3 covers 18 residues. Per germline, CDR1 SGHDT and CDR2 YYEEEE. Germline trimming cut 2 bases from V and 2 bases from J; bases unmatched to any gene: 9. The CDR3 reads CASSFGPGLAGTQETQYF. CDR3 nucleotides: TGTGCCAGCAGCTTTGGGCCGGGACTAGCGGGGACACAAGAGACCCAGTACTTC.

The chain couples TRBV7-6 to TRBJ2-3; 14 nucleotides align to TRBD2. Unmatched junction bases numbered 2, after V lost 4 bases and J lost 2 bases. CDR1 is SGHVS and CDR2 is FNYEAQ in the germline V gene. The CDR3 extends over 16 amino acids. In nucleotides, the CDR3 is TGTGCCAGCAGCTCGGGACTAGCGGGAGTCACAGATACGCAGTATTTT. Translating it yields CASSSGLAGVTDTQYF. The complete variable domain, with remaining parts taken from reference TRBV7-6 and TRBJ2-3, reads GAGVSQSPRYKVTKRGQDVALRCDPISGHVSLYWYRQALGQGPEFLTYFNYEAQQDKSGLPNDRFSAERPEGSISTLTIQRTEQRDSAMYRCASSSGLAGVTDTQYFGPGTRLTVL.

This chain uses TRBV15 with TRBJ1-2, with 9 bases lining up with TRBD1. Trimming at V came to 0 bases and at J to 6 bases, leaving 5 bases not matched to a gene. The CDR3 consists of 15 residues. The germline gives CDR1 LNHNV, CDR2 YYDKDF (reference sequence). CDR3 amino acids: CATSRDPGQGDGYTF. CDR3 DNA sequence: TGTGCCACCAGCAGAGACCCGGGACAGGGTGATGGCTACACCTTC.

The chain is built from TRBV9 and TRBJ2-7; 10 bases fit TRBD2. The V and J ends lost 3 bases and 4 bases, in that order; junction bases with no gene match: 7. Looked up from germline, CDR1 is SGDLS and CDR2 is YYNGEE. The CDR3 runs 15 residues. The CDR3 loop reads CASSAAGTSVYEQYF. The DNA for the CDR3 is TGTGCCAGCAGCGCGGCCGGGACTAGCGTTTACGAGCAGTACTTC.

The V and J genes are TRBV27 and TRBJ1-1; 9 bases align to TRBD1. Germline CDR1 reads MNHEY; CDR2 reads SMNVEV (reference sequence). The CDR3 sequence is 15 residues long. Trimming cost V 3 bases and J 4 bases; bases outside gene matches: 6. The CDR3 coding sequence is TGTGCCAGCAGTTTTTTCGGGACAGGGCTCACTGAAGCTTTCTTT. It is translated as CASSFFGTGLTEAFF.

This clone was picked up one time. The V gene is TRBV4-2, the J gene TRBJ2-5; possible D gene TRBD2, 6 bases. The CDR3 is 14 amino acids. V was pared by 4 bases and J by 3 bases, with 12 bases between. Germline CDR1 and CDR2: LGHNA and YNFKEQ. The CDR3 DNA reads TGTGCCAGCAGCCTGAGTCCGGGGGAAGAGACCCAGTACTTC. Its translation is CASSLSPGEETQYF.

This sequence joins TRBV5-6 and TRBJ2-7; weak D call: TRBD2 (5 bases). In germline, CDR1 is SGHDT, CDR2 YYEEEE. The CDR3 runs to 12 residues. Trimming pared 6 bases from V and 7 bases from J, leaving 14 bases between. The CDR3 sequence: CASNLGAQEQYF. The CDR3 DNA is TGTGCCAGCAATCTGGGAGCTCAAGAGCAGTACTTC.

The V call is TRBV7-9, the J call TRBJ2-7, with D hard to call. The CDR3 spans 15 residues. V lost 4 bases and J lost 0, with 13 bases in between. Germline V lookup: CDR1 SEHNR, CDR2 FQNEAQ (reference sequence). CDR3 region: CASSSPTSSSYEQYF. The CDR3 DNA sequence: TGTGCCAGCAGCTCCCCGACTTCGAGCTCCTACGAGCAGTACTTC.

V is TRBV6-1 and J is TRBJ1-5, with TRBD1 identical over 8 bases. Germline CDR1 and CDR2: MNHNS and SASEGT. Trimming removed 4 bases from V and 5 bases from J; junction bases left unmatched: 10. The CDR3 contains 16 residues. CDR3 sequence (DNA): TGTGCCAGCAGTGGCCAGGGGGCTTCCCCCTATCAGCCCCAGCATTTT. It encodes CASSGQGASPYQPQHF.

The chain links TRBV9 to TRBJ2-7, with D tentatively TRBD2 (5 bases). V lost 0 bases, J lost 4 bases, and 11 bases lay in between. The CDR3 covers 14 residues. CDR1 and CDR2 from the germline V gene are SGDLS and YYNGEE. The CDR3 DNA follows: TGTGCCAGCAGCGTAGGAGGGAAGGATTACGAGCAGTACTTC. Protein: CASSVGGKDYEQYF.

For the CDR3, the DNA is TGTGCCAGCAGCCAAAGGTACGGGACAGGGGGTAAGAACACTGAAGCTTTCTTT. It translates to CASSQRYGTGGKNTEAFF. The chain recombines TRBV14 with TRBJ1-1; 11 nucleotides line up with TRBD1. This CDR3 spans 18 amino acids. Germline V CDR1 and CDR2: SGHDN, FVKESK. The V gene end was trimmed by 2 bases and the J gene end by 1 base; junction bases not matched to a gene: 9.

The chain recombines TRBV15 with TRBJ1-4, with TRBD1 matching 7 bases. CDR1 and CDR2 (germline): LNHNV, YYDKDF (reference sequence). V shed 0 bases, J shed 10 bases, and the junction held 8 bases outside the gene matches. This CDR3 is 15 amino acids long. DNA for the CDR3: TGTGCCACCAGCAGAGATCCGGGGACAGCTGGAAAACTGTTTTTT. Amino acid sequence: CATSRDPGTAGKLFF. The full variable domain, in which reference TRBV15 and TRBJ1-4 provide the parts outside the CDR3, is DAMVIQNPRYQVTQFGKPVTLSCSQTLNHNVMYWYQQKSSQAPKLLFHYYDKDFNNEADTPDNFQSRRPNTSFCFLDIRSPGLGDTAMYLCATSRDPGTAGKLFFGSGTQLSVL.

The rearrangement links TRBV27 to TRBJ2-1; D uncertain. CDR1 is MNHEY, CDR2 SMNVEV, per germline (reference sequence). This CDR3 has 16 amino acids. The V gene lost 5 bases and the J gene lost 0 bases, with 14 bases spanning the gap. CDR3 in DNA: TGTGCCAGCAGTCCACGGTTAGCCCGCTCCTACAATGAGCAGTTCTTC. This codes for CASSPRLARSYNEQFF.

V and J are TRBV7-9 and TRBJ1-2; a possible D gene is TRBD1 (5 bases). V lost 6 bases and J lost 2, with 13 bases in between. CDR3 length: 14 residues. Germline V CDR1 and CDR2: SEHNR, FQNEAQ (reference sequence). The CDR3 DNA reads as TGTGCCAGCAGTCCTCCGACAGCAAACTATGGCTACACCTTC. Residues: CASSPPTANYGYTF.

This clone has more than one count but fewer than ten. Within the sample, other DNA sequences also encode this same CDR3. This sequence joins TRBV13 and TRBJ1-1; maybe TRBD1 (5 bases). V was cut by 8 bases and J by 5 bases, with 12 bases left in between. The CDR3 totals 12 residues. CDR1 PRHDT and CDR2 FYEKMQ come from the germline V gene (reference sequence). This CDR3 is CASSPTGTEAFF. CDR3 in DNA: TGTGCCAGCTCGCCAACAGGTACTGAAGCTTTCTTT.

V and J are TRBV29-1 and TRBJ2-7; TRBD1 matches at 9 bases. Germline V CDR1 and CDR2: SQVTM, ANQGSEA. This CDR3 comprises 12 residues. V was clipped by 7 bases and J by 4 bases; unmatched bases: 5. CDR3 in DNA: TGCAGCGCAACAGGGGGCGGATACGAGCAGTACTTC. This codes for CSATGGGYEQYF.